The rows below give T cell receptor beta chains drawn from one sample of a study of shared clonotypes between healthy human individuals. TCRdb's copy holds only in-frame clones and misses some; the assay was immunoSEQ multiplex PCR. The sample carries fewer than 3 million clones, 85% to 95% recorded once. The material sequenced was naive CD4+ T cells from PBMCs. These receptors all stem from a man between 18 and 35 years old in good health. Some clones in this sample may be carry-over from other donors' samples. Both conserved end residues are part of each CDR3. The D gene is left open where the match is weak. A clone size is listed for some rows: how often the clone was seen (once, few, many), or a class if it is expanded.

clone_size	v_call	d_call	j_call	cdr3_aa	cdr3_nt
few	TRBV28	.	TRBJ1-1	CASSPQSTAEAFF	TGTGCCAGCAGTCCTCAATCGACTGCCGAAGCTTTCTTT
.	TRBV4-1	TRBD2	TRBJ2-3	CASEGTSGRARRSPDTQYF	TGCGCCAGCGAGGGGACTAGCGGGAGGGCCAGAAGGTCCCCAGATACGCAGTATTTT
.	TRBV11-3	.	TRBJ1-1	CASSLGSGNTEAFF	TGTGCCAGCAGCTTAGGGTCTGGGAACACTGAAGCTTTCTTT
once	TRBV7-9	.	TRBJ2-7	CASSFVGPYEQYF	TGTGCCAGCAGCTTTGTCGGGCCCTACGAGCAGTACTTC
.	TRBV20-1	.	TRBJ2-3	CSARGPDTQYF	TGCAGTGCTAGAGGCCCAGATACGCAGTATTTT
.	TRBV7-9	.	TRBJ2-1	CASRFFLGEQFF	TGTGCCAGCAGATTCTTCCTGGGGGAGCAGTTCTTC
.	TRBV7-8	TRBD1	TRBJ2-5	CASSPAGQGALGTQYF	TGTGCCAGCAGCCCAGCGGGACAGGGGGCTTTAGGGACCCAGTACTTC
.	TRBV19	TRBD2	TRBJ2-2	CASRAPGLTTGELFF	TGTGCCAGCAGGGCCCCGGGACTAACTACCGGGGAGCTGTTTTTT
.	TRBV6-6	TRBD1	TRBJ2-1	CASSDRGPGNEQFF	TGTGCCAGCAGTGACAGGGGGCCGGGCAATGAGCAGTTCTTC
.	TRBV2	.	TRBJ2-5	CASASRETQYF	TGTGCCAGCGCTTCCCGCGAGACCCAGTACTTC
.	TRBV4-2	.	TRBJ2-5	CASRGSGQETQYF	TGTGCCAGCAGAGGGAGCGGCCAAGAGACCCAGTACTTC
.	TRBV6-1	TRBD1	TRBJ1-2	CASSEMTGFYGYTF	TGTGCCAGCAGTGAAATGACAGGGTTCTATGGCTACACCTTC
few	TRBV11-2	.	TRBJ2-7	CASSFVYEQYF	TGTGCCAGCAGCTTTGTGTACGAGCAGTACTTC
.	TRBV28	TRBD2	TRBJ2-7	CASSLLAGAEQYF	TGTGCCAGCAGTTTACTAGCGGGAGCCGAGCAGTACTTC
.	TRBV7-9	TRBD2	TRBJ2-1	CASTHTSGGHSYNEQFF	TGTGCCAGCACCCACACTAGCGGCGGGCACTCCTACAATGAGCAGTTCTTC
.	TRBV9	TRBD1	TRBJ1-5	CASSRGQGSDQPQHF	TGTGCCAGCAGCCGAGGACAGGGGTCCGATCAGCCCCAGCATTTT
.	TRBV5-1	.	TRBJ1-2	CASSLGDGRWGGYTF	TGCGCCAGCAGCTTAGGGGACGGACGTTGGGGCGGCTACACCTTC
.	TRBV6-5	.	TRBJ2-1	CASSYSDWSSYNEQFF	TGTGCCAGCAGTTACTCGGACTGGAGCTCCTACAATGAGCAGTTCTTC
once	TRBV28	.	TRBJ2-1	CASMVRRGINNEQFF	TGTGCCAGCATGGTACGCAGGGGAATAAACAATGAGCAGTTCTTC
.	TRBV7-9	.	TRBJ1-2	CASSPGLYADDGYTF	TGTGCCAGCAGCCCTGGACTCTACGCGGACGATGGCTACACCTTC
.	TRBV4-2	TRBD1	TRBJ2-6	CASSPRTGRSGANVLTF	TGTGCCAGCAGCCCGAGGACAGGGAGGTCTGGGGCCAACGTCCTGACTTTC
.	TRBV5-4	TRBD2	TRBJ2-7	CASSVGLADYEQYF	TGTGCCAGCAGCGTGGGACTAGCGGACTACGAGCAGTACTTC
.	TRBV28	TRBD2	TRBJ2-3	CASLTLAGGPDTQYF	TGTGCCAGCCTCACTTTAGCGGGAGGCCCAGATACGCAGTATTTT
once	TRBV6-5	.	TRBJ1-2	CASSYSRGTRGGYTF	TGTGCCAGCAGTTACTCGAGAGGGACCAGGGGTGGCTACACCTTC
.	TRBV28	.	TRBJ2-7	CASIGRNSYEQYF	TGTGCCAGCATCGGGCGGAACTCCTACGAGCAGTACTTC
.	TRBV5-1	TRBD2	TRBJ2-3	CASSLGGSGISTDTQYF	TGCGCCAGCAGCTTGGGAGGTAGCGGGATTTCGACAGATACGCAGTATTTT
.	TRBV4-2	TRBD2	TRBJ2-1	CASSQERAGGERNEQFF	TGTGCCAGCAGCCAAGAAAGAGCGGGAGGGGAACGGAATGAGCAGTTCTTC
.	TRBV2	.	TRBJ1-2	CASSDVTNSYGYTF	TGTGCCAGCAGTGATGTGACAAATAGCTATGGCTACACCTTC
.	TRBV30	TRBD1	TRBJ2-3	CAWSTGQGSTDTQYF	TGTGCCTGGAGTACAGGACAGGGGAGCACAGATACGCAGTATTTT
.	TRBV28	TRBD1	TRBJ2-3	CASSPPGSGTADTQYF	TGTGCCAGCAGCCCCCCGGGATCAGGGACAGCAGATACGCAGTATTTT
.	TRBV23-1	.	TRBJ1-5	CASTYRAGNQPQHF	TGCGCCAGCACTTACAGGGCGGGCAATCAGCCCCAGCATTTT
.	TRBV28	.	TRBJ1-5	CASSFSLGVSNQPQHF	TGTGCCAGCAGTTTTTCACTAGGGGTTAGCAATCAGCCCCAGCATTTT
.	TRBV2	TRBD2	TRBJ2-3	CASSASSGFTDTQYF	TGTGCCAGCAGCGCCTCTAGCGGATTCACAGATACGCAGTATTTT